The clone carrying this TCR beta chain was recorded many times. Deletions cut 2 bases from V and 9 bases from J, with 14 bases between. Germline V gives CDR1 SGHTA, CDR2 FQGNSA. The CDR3 runs 15 residues. This entry comes from a study of T cells after yellow fever vaccination. TCRdb passed the 5' RACE reads through MiXCR, listing each CDR3 protein once. The sample carries about 300,000 distinct CDR3 sequences, 7.5% to 9% recorded once. This clonotype was obtained from a man between 18 and 35 years old who received the YFV17D yellow fever vaccine. This chain joins TRBV7-2 and TRBJ1-6, with a weak D call TRBD1 (6 bases). The sequencing used CD4+ T cells sorted from PBMCs, collected 5 days after the yellow fever booster vaccination. The chain's CDR3 is CASSLFGGNSSPLHF. For the CDR3, the DNA is TGTGCCAGCAGCTTATTTGGGGGCAACAGTTCACCCCTCCACTTT.